This T cell receptor (beta chain) was sequenced in a study of CD4+ T cells in melanoma. Broader study findings: In melanoma, neoantigen-specific CD4+ T cells reportedly differed in differentiation state. CD8+ T cell, macrophage and B cell function reportedly correlated with neoantigen-specific CD4+ T cells.

CDR1 and CDR2 (germline): SQVTM, ANQGSEA. After removal of 6 bases from V and 7 bases from J, the junction contained 17 bases not matched to a gene. CDR3 length: 15 residues. Points on this clone: No antigen is known for it.

Clones were read by immunoSEQ multiplex PCR, and TCRdb kept only the in-frame ones, dropping some. The repertoire holds fewer than 20,000 clones, with about 72% as singletons. What was sequenced was cells from a culture (not recorded whether cultured in vitro). This TCR was recovered from a human donor with melanoma. This chain joins TRBV29-1 and TRBJ1-2; 7 nucleotides match TRBD1. CDR3 DNA sequence: TGCAGCGTAGCGTACAGGGGCGCGACGGGAGTTGGCTACACCTTC. It is translated as CSVAYRGATGVGYTF.